A selection of T cell receptor beta chains follows, all from one sample in a study of blood T cell repertoires in COVID-19. Produced via immunoSEQ multiplex PCR; TCRdb's table is partial and in-frame only. The table has 220,000 or so clones, around 81% seen once. The sample taken for sequencing was peripheral blood. Receptors originate from a woman in her thirties who had recovered from COVID-19. CDR3s leave out the opening cysteine and the closing phenylalanine or tryptophan. Each record gives: V gene, D gene, CDR3 protein. D genes are given only for firm matches.

v_call: TRBV28
d_call: TRBD1
cdr3_aa: ASSFLGQGHQPQH

v_call: TRBV24-1
d_call: NA
cdr3_aa: ATSAGTSTEQY

v_call: TRBV7-9
d_call: TRBD2
cdr3_aa: ASSLNSGQETQY

v_call: TRBV18
d_call: NA
cdr3_aa: ASSPTELTDTQY

v_call: TRBV11-3
d_call: NA
cdr3_aa: ASSLGRVGGEKLF

v_call: TRBV27
d_call: NA
cdr3_aa: ASNPGGTLFYEQY

v_call: TRBV3-1/TRBV3-2
d_call: TRBD2
cdr3_aa: ASSQRPVAGFSYNEQF

v_call: TRBV24-1
d_call: NA
cdr3_aa: ATSETSSYNEQF

v_call: TRBV2
d_call: NA
cdr3_aa: AGQTEYEQY

v_call: TRBV28
d_call: NA
cdr3_aa: ASSLSQAATNEKLF

v_call: TRBV29-1
d_call: NA
cdr3_aa: SVSPSGYEQY

v_call: TRBV7-2
d_call: NA
cdr3_aa: ASSHGWGEIGNQPQH

v_call: TRBV9
d_call: NA
cdr3_aa: ASSEHSASGYT

v_call: TRBV9
d_call: NA
cdr3_aa: ASSVNGGEQF

v_call: TRBV18
d_call: TRBD1
cdr3_aa: ASSPSGGNTGELF

v_call: TRBV14
d_call: TRBD2
cdr3_aa: ASSPGTSGGSQF

v_call: TRBV5-5
d_call: TRBD1
cdr3_aa: ASSLAGTGWGNTIY

v_call: TRBV15
d_call: TRBD2
cdr3_aa: ATSRGELAGSQETQY

v_call: TRBV2
d_call: NA
cdr3_aa: ASKKGGSERNTEAF

v_call: TRBV7-9
d_call: TRBD2
cdr3_aa: ASGLAGGWETQY

v_call: TRBV4-1
d_call: NA
cdr3_aa: ASSQEGSGGDIQY

v_call: TRBV20-1
d_call: NA
cdr3_aa: SASRRSQPQH

v_call: TRBV5-1
d_call: NA
cdr3_aa: ASSWIAENTEAF

v_call: TRBV5-4
d_call: TRBD2
cdr3_aa: ASSLGVAGDSTDTQY

v_call: TRBV29-1
d_call: NA
cdr3_aa: SVEGSDRVTDTQY

v_call: TRBV27
d_call: TRBD1
cdr3_aa: ASSYDRGKNIQY

v_call: TRBV9
d_call: TRBD1
cdr3_aa: ASSLDDRDQPQH

v_call: TRBV9
d_call: TRBD2
cdr3_aa: ASSPDLADSYNEQF

v_call: TRBV12-3/TRBV12-4
d_call: TRBD1
cdr3_aa: ASNRGNSPLH

v_call: TRBV6-5
d_call: NA
cdr3_aa: ASAGDNSPLH

v_call: TRBV28
d_call: TRBD2
cdr3_aa: ASSPPGLAVYNEQF

v_call: TRBV28
d_call: TRBD2
cdr3_aa: ASSPLAGARYEQY

v_call: TRBV5-6
d_call: TRBD2
cdr3_aa: ASSHLGLADSYEQY

v_call: TRBV11-3
d_call: NA
cdr3_aa: ASSFPADMTYEQY

v_call: TRBV11-2
d_call: NA
cdr3_aa: ASETGLSYEQY

v_call: TRBV7-9
d_call: TRBD2
cdr3_aa: ASSLEVGRPRETQY

v_call: TRBV24-1
d_call: TRBD1
cdr3_aa: ATSPGQRNYGYT

v_call: TRBV5-1
d_call: TRBD2
cdr3_aa: ASSLGAGGPNEQF

v_call: TRBV2
d_call: TRBD2
cdr3_aa: ASRGLGGSGNNEQF

v_call: TRBV19
d_call: NA
cdr3_aa: ASSRGPQPPNEQF

v_call: TRBV7-9
d_call: NA
cdr3_aa: ASNLNRGGYT

v_call: TRBV6-5
d_call: NA
cdr3_aa: ASRAGRSYEKLF

v_call: TRBV13
d_call: TRBD2
cdr3_aa: ASSSGLAGAGDTQY

v_call: TRBV7-9
d_call: TRBD1
cdr3_aa: ASGQDNQPQH

v_call: TRBV5-1
d_call: TRBD2
cdr3_aa: ASRTSGAYNEQF

v_call: TRBV2
d_call: NA
cdr3_aa: ASSAEGTNEKLF

v_call: TRBV10-3
d_call: NA
cdr3_aa: ASKKTGQPMNTEAF

v_call: TRBV5-4
d_call: NA
cdr3_aa: ASSLDRVRLHEQY

v_call: TRBV28
d_call: TRBD1
cdr3_aa: ASSEKVGTGRFAKETQY

v_call: TRBV5-1
d_call: NA
cdr3_aa: ASSFQPGRGTDHTQY

v_call: TRBV1
d_call: NA
cdr3_aa: TSSHAPATYGYEQY

v_call: TRBV5-1
d_call: NA
cdr3_aa: ASSPEGRVDGYT

v_call: TRBV1
d_call: NA
cdr3_aa: TSSQGFRGVVWRGYT

v_call: TRBV30
d_call: NA
cdr3_aa: AWSVLDGGELF

v_call: TRBV7-7
d_call: NA
cdr3_aa: ASSLVPGNEQY

v_call: TRBV3-1/TRBV3-2
d_call: NA
cdr3_aa: ASSLAQGGQY

v_call: TRBV11-2
d_call: NA
cdr3_aa: ASSSKWGQGFGYT

v_call: TRBV7-2
d_call: TRBD1
cdr3_aa: ASSFNRGKETQY